This entry describes one T cell receptor (beta chain). As yet, its antigen is unknown. The sample originates from a study of shared clonotypes between healthy human individuals. Study findings and constraints: Naive subsets usually exceeded memory subsets in estimated richness.

Authors' processing steps: ImmunoSEQ sequences covered only the junction and lacked quality scores; filtering therefore differed. Libraries were prepared by immunoSEQ multiplex PCR; TCRdb keeps only in-frame clonotypes and omits some of them. V and J calls and clone size are those listed in that table; D and trimming were worked out from the DNA. This sample carries under 2,500,000 clones, approximately 95% of them seen once, and the ten largest clones take around 0.13%. This TCR derives from a man aged 18 to 29 in good health. Sample: naive CD4+ T cells sorted from blood. As to subset: CD45RA+ positively selected.

The chain's CDR3 is CASSRTSSTDTQYF. In DNA, the CDR3 is TGTGCCAGCAGTAGGACTAGTAGCACAGATACGCAGTATTTT. This chain connects TRBV27 to TRBJ2-3; 7 bases line up with TRBD2. The CDR3 is 14 residues long. Looked up from germline, CDR1 is MNHEY and CDR2 is SMNVEV (reference sequence). Trimming cost V 5 bases and J 0 bases; bases outside gene matches: 2.